The rows below give T cell receptor beta chains drawn from one sample of a study of a mutant IDH1 vaccine in newly diagnosed glioma. The data were produced by immunoSEQ multiplex PCR, yet TCRdb's version contains in-frame clones alone and is incomplete. There are about 35,000 clones in the sample; about 88% occur only once, and 4% to 5.5% lies in the top ten. The material was PBMCs, obtained from a glioma patient treated with radiotherapy, temozolomide or both. Receptors originate from a woman between 40 and 50 years old with glioma. CDR3s include the opening cysteine and the closing phenylalanine or tryptophan. D genes are given only for firm matches. Not all rows give a size; the values are once, few, many and, for expanded clones, a class.

>-|TRBJ1-6|-|TRBV7-9
TGTGCCAGCAGTCATGAGGTGGGGGCTGATTCACCCCTCCACTTT
CASSHEVGADSPLHF
>-|TRBJ1-2|-|TRBV30
TGTGCCTGGAGTGTTTTTGACAGTAACTATGGCTACACCTTC
CAWSVFDSNYGYTF
>-|TRBJ2-1|-|TRBV7-7
TGTGCTAGCAGCCCCTCTATGGGAGCCAATGAGCAGTTCTTC
CASSPSMGANEQFF
>once|TRBJ2-7|-|TRBV29-1
TGCAGCGTTGCGGGAACTACTACCACCTACGAGCAGTACTTC
CSVAGTTTTYEQYF
>-|TRBJ2-7|-|TRBV29-1
TGCAGCGTTGAAGATCTTCAGCCCCCGTACGAGCAGTACTTC
CSVEDLQPPYEQYF
>-|TRBJ1-2|TRBD1|TRBV6-1
TGTGCCAGCAGGTTGACAGGGAGGGACTATGGCTACACCTTC
CASRLTGRDYGYTF
>once|TRBJ2-5|-|TRBV7-6
TGTGCCAGCAGCCCGGGGGGCCTAACCCTCGGAGAGACCCAGTACTTC
CASSPGGLTLGETQYF
>-|TRBJ1-3|-|TRBV6-6
TGTGCCAGCAGTCTGGACTCGAGCTCTGGAAACACCATATATTTT
CASSLDSSSGNTIYF
>-|TRBJ1-1|-|TRBV2
TGTGCCAGCAGTGACCCAGACACTGAAGCTTTCTTT
CASSDPDTEAFF
>-|TRBJ2-7|TRBD2|TRBV10-3
TGTGCCATCAGAGGGTGGCGGACTAGCGGGTCCAACGAGCAGTACTTC
CAIRGWRTSGSNEQYF
>-|TRBJ2-1|TRBD2|TRBV29-1
TGCAGCGTTGGAACGGGAGGACTTTATAATGAGCAGTTCTTC
CSVGTGGLYNEQFF
>-|TRBJ1-1|-|TRBV10-3
TGTGCCATCAGGGAGGCCCAGGGACGCACTGAAGCTTTCTTT
CAIREAQGRTEAFF
>-|TRBJ2-2|TRBD1|TRBV5-1
TGCGCCAGCAGCTTCACAGGGGACACCGGGGAGCTGTTTTTT
CASSFTGDTGELFF
>-|TRBJ2-3|TRBD2|TRBV5-1
TGCGCCAGCAGCTTGGGTACTAGCGGCCCCACAGATACGCAGTATTTT
CASSLGTSGPTDTQYF
>-|TRBJ1-1|-|TRBV28
TGTGCCACTGCCGGGGTGAACACTGAAGCTTTCTTT
CATAGVNTEAFF
>-|TRBJ2-7|TRBD1|TRBV19
TGTGCCACCTCTACAGGGGACACCTACGAGCAGTACTTC
CATSTGDTYEQYF
>once|TRBJ2-7|TRBD1|TRBV6-1
TGTGCCAGCAGTGGGGGACAGGGAAACTACGAGCAGTACTTC
CASSGGQGNYEQYF
>-|TRBJ1-2|-|TRBV4-1
TGCGCCAGCAGCCAAGGACGACAGGCTAACTATGGCTACACCTTC
CASSQGRQANYGYTF
>few|TRBJ1-1|-|TRBV6-5
TGTGCCAGCAGTTACTCGGTAGCCCAGGAATACGAAGCTTTCTTT
CASSYSVAQEYEAFF
>-|TRBJ2-7|-|TRBV5-4
TGTGCCAGCAGCTCCAAACTAAGCTCCTACGAGCAGTACTTC
CASSSKLSSYEQYF
>-|TRBJ2-7|-|TRBV6-5
TGTGCCAGCCGGGCGAATGGGGGATCCTACGAGCAGTACTTC
CASRANGGSYEQYF
>-|TRBJ1-5|TRBD1|TRBV5-5
TGTGCCAGCAGCTCGGGCGACAGGGTTGACCAGCCCCAGCATTTT
CASSSGDRVDQPQHF
>-|TRBJ2-1|TRBD2|TRBV2
TGTGCCAGCAGTGGAAGACTAGCGGGAGCGGGAAATGAGCAGTTCTTC
CASSGRLAGAGNEQFF
>-|TRBJ1-5|-|TRBV4-1
TGCGCCAGCAGCCAAGTCCTTTATAGCAATCAGCCCCAGCATTTT
CASSQVLYSNQPQHF
>once|TRBJ1-2|-|TRBV6-1
TGTGCCAGCAGTGAAGCAACAATGTCTGCCTATGGCTACACCTTC
CASSEATMSAYGYTF
>-|TRBJ2-2|TRBD1|TRBV5-6
TGTGCCAGCAGGCGCCGACAGGGCAACACCGGGGAGCTGTTTTTT
CASRRRQGNTGELFF
>-|TRBJ1-3|-|TRBV19
TGTGCCAGTAGCTCCTCAGAGAGAAACACCATATATTTT
CASSSSERNTIYF
>once|TRBJ2-2|-|TRBV5-1
TGCGCCAGCAGCACGACAGAGAAGAACACCGGGGAGCTGTTTTTT
CASSTTEKNTGELFF
>-|TRBJ1-5|-|TRBV2
TGTGCCAGCAGTGGACAGAAAGCCCAGCATTTT
CASSGQKAQHF
>few|TRBJ1-1|-|TRBV6-4
TGTGCCAGCAGTGACTTGGAGAACACTGAAGCTTTCTTT
CASSDLENTEAFF
>-|TRBJ1-1|TRBD1|TRBV2
TGTGCCAGCAGTGGGTTACAGGGGCTTACTGAAGCTTTCTTT
CASSGLQGLTEAFF
>few|TRBJ1-5|-|TRBV7-2
TGTGCCAGCAGCTTAGCGGGGAGGTTGGTGATGAATCAGCCCCAGCATTTT
CASSLAGRLVMNQPQHF
>-|TRBJ1-3|-|TRBV30
TGTGCCTGGAGTGAGGGGGTTGGAAACACCATATATTTT
CAWSEGVGNTIYF
>-|TRBJ2-7|TRBD2|TRBV10-2
TGCGCCAGCACCCCGGGACTAGCGGGGTCCTACGAGCAGTACTTC
CASTPGLAGSYEQYF
>-|TRBJ2-5|-|TRBV5-4
TGTGCCAGCAGCTCCCTTGACAGCGGGGAGACCCAGTACTTC
CASSSLDSGETQYF
>-|TRBJ1-1|TRBD1|TRBV29-1
TGCAGCTCCGGGGGACAGTCGAGGACTTTCTTT
CSSGGQSRTFF
>-|TRBJ2-7|TRBD1|TRBV6-5
TGTGCCAGCAGTACGACAGGGCTCGAGCAGTACTTC
CASSTTGLEQYF
>-|TRBJ2-7|-|TRBV6-1
TGTGCCGGTGGGGACGTCAACTACGAGCAGTACTTC
CAGGDVNYEQYF
>-|TRBJ2-7|TRBD2|TRBV6-5
TGTGCCAGCAGTTACTCTCTAGCGGGAGCCTACGAGCAGTACTTC
CASSYSLAGAYEQYF
>-|TRBJ2-5|-|TRBV5-6
TGTGCCAGCAGCTCCGGAGGTCAAGAGACCCAGTACTTC
CASSSGGQETQYF
>-|TRBJ1-3|-|TRBV19
TGTGCCAGTCAAGTCCCTGGAAACACCATATATTTT
CASQVPGNTIYF
>-|TRBJ1-1|-|TRBV9
TGTGCCAGCAGCGTAGACCAGGGAGAAGCTTTCTTT
CASSVDQGEAFF
>-|TRBJ1-2|TRBD1|TRBV19
TGTGCCAGTAGTATAGAATGGACAGGGGGGAATGGCTACACCTTC
CASSIEWTGGNGYTF
>-|TRBJ1-2|-|TRBV9
TGTGCCAGCAGCCCACGGACTGGGGGACGCTATGGCTACACCTTC
CASSPRTGGRYGYTF
>-|TRBJ2-6|-|TRBV6-6
TGTGCCAGCAGTTATTTGTTGGGCTCTGGGGCCAACGTCCTGACTTTC
CASSYLLGSGANVLTF
>-|TRBJ2-2|-|TRBV6-4
TGTGCCAGCAGTAAATCAAACACCGGGGAGCTGTTTTTT
CASSKSNTGELFF
>-|TRBJ2-5|TRBD1|TRBV5-5
TGTGCCAGCAGCTTGGGAGACAGGGGATCAGGAGAGACCCAGTACTTC
CASSLGDRGSGETQYF
>-|TRBJ2-7|TRBD1|TRBV6-6
TGTGCCAGCAGTTCAGGGACAGGGTTACGGGAGCAGTACTTC
CASSSGTGLREQYF